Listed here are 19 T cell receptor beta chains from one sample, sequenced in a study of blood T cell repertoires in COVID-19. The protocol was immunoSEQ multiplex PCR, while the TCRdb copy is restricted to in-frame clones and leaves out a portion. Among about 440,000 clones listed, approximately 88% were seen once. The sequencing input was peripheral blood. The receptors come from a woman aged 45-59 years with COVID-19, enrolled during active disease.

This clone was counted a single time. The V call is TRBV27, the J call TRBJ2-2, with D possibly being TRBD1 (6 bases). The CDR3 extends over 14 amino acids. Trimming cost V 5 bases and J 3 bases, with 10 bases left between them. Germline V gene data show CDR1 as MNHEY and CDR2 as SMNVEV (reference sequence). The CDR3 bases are TGTGCCAGCAGTCCGACAGGCTACACCGGGGAGCTGTTTTTT. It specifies CASSPTGYTGELFF.

The DNA of the CDR3 is TGTGCCACCAGCAGGGGAGGATGGAACACCGGGGAGCTGTTTTTT. This codes for CATSRGGWNTGELFF. The rearrangement links TRBV15 to TRBJ2-2; a possible D gene is TRBD2 (6 bases). The V end was cut by 3 bases, the J end by 1 base, with 9 bases between. Germline CDR1 and CDR2: LNHNV and YYDKDF (reference sequence). The CDR3 has 15 amino acids.

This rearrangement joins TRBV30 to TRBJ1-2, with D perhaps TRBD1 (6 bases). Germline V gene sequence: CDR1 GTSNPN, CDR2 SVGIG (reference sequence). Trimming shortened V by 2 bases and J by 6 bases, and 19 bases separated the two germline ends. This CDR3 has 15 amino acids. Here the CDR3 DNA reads TGTGCCTGGAGTTTTCAACCGACAGGAAAGGATGGCTACACCTTC. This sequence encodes CAWSFQPTGKDGYTF.

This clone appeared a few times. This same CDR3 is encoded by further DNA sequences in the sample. The CDR3 nucleotides read TGTGCCAGCAGCGTGCAGGATTCTGGAAACACCATATATTTT. Amino acids: CASSVQDSGNTIYF. The gene calls are TRBV9 and TRBJ1-3; D gene unclear. Germline V gives CDR1 SGDLS, CDR2 YYNGEE. The ends were cut back, 2 bases at V and 1 base at J, with 7 bases in the middle. The CDR3 loop spans 14 amino acids.

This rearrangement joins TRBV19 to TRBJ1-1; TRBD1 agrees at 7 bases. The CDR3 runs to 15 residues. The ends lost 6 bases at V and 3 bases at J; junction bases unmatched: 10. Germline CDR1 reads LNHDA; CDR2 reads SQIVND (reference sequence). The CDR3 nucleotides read TGTGCCAGTAGACGCCTGGGGCAGGGGGACACTGAAGCTTTCTTT. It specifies CASRRLGQGDTEAFF. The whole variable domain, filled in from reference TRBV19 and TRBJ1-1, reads DGGITQSPKYLFRKEGQNVTLSCEQNLNHDAMYWYRQDPGQGLRLIYYSQIVNDFQKGDIAEGYSVSREKKESFPLTVTSAQKNPTAFYLCASRRLGQGDTEAFFGQGTRLTVV.

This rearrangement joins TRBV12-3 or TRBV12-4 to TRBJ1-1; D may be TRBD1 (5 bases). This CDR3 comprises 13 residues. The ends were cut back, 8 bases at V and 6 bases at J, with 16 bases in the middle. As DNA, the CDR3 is TGTGCCAGCGCTATAATCTCGACAGCTGAAGCTTTCTTT. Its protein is CASAIISTAEAFF.

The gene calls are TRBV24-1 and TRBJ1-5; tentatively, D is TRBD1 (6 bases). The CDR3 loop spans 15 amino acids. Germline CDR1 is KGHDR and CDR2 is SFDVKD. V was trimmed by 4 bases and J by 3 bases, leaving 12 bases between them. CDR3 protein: CATSESGQPNQPQHF. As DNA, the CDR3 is TGTGCCACCAGTGAGTCCGGACAGCCCAATCAGCCCCAGCATTTT.

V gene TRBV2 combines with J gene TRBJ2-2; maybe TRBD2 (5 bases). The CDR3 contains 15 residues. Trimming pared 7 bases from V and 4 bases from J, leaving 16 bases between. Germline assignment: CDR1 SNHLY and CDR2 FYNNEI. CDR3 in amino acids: CASNLGNLRTGELFF. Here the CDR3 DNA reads TGTGCCAGCAATCTCGGGAATTTGCGCACCGGGGAGCTGTTTTTT.

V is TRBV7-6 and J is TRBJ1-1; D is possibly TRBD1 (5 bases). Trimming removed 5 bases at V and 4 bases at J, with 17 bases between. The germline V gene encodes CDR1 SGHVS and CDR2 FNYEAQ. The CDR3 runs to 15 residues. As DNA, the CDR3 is TGTGCCAGCAGCCCACGGGCGGCCGGGGGCACTGAAGCTTTCTTT. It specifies CASSPRAAGGTEAFF. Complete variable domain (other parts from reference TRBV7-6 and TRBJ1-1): GAGVSQSPRYKVTKRGQDVALRCDPISGHVSLYWYRQALGQGPEFLTYFNYEAQQDKSGLPNDRFSAERPEGSISTLTIQRTEQRDSAMYRCASSPRAAGGTEAFFGQGTRLTVV.

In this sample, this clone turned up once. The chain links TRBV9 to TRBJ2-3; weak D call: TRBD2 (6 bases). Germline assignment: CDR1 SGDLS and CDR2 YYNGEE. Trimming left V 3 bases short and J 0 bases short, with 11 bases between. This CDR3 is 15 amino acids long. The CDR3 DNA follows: TGTGCCAGCAGCGAGGGCGGGGCTAGCACAGATACGCAGTATTTT. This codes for CASSEGGASTDTQYF.

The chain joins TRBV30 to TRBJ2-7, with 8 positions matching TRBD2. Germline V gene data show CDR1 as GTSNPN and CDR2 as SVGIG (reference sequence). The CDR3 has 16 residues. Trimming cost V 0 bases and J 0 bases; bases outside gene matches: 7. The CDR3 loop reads CAWSVGGGSNSYEQYF. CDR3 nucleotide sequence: TGTGCCTGGAGTGTCGGGGGGGGGTCCAACTCCTACGAGCAGTACTTC.

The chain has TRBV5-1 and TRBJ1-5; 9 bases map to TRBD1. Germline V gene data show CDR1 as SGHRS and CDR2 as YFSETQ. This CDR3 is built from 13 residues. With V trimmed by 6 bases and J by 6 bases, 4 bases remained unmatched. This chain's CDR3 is CASTDRGSQPQHF. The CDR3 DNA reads TGCGCCAGCACGGACAGGGGAAGTCAGCCCCAGCATTTT.

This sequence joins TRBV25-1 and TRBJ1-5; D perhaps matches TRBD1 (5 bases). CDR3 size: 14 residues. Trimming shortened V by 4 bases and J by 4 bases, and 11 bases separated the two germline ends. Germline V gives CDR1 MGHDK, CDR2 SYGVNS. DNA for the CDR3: TGTGCCAGCAGTGGACACGGGGGGAATCAGCCCCAGCATTTT. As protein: CASSGHGGNQPQHF.

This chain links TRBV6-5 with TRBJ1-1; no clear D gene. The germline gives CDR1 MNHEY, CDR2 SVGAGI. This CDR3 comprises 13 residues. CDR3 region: CANKRARDTEAFF. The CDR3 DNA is TGTGCAAATAAAAGGGCGAGGGACACTGAAGCTTTCTTT.

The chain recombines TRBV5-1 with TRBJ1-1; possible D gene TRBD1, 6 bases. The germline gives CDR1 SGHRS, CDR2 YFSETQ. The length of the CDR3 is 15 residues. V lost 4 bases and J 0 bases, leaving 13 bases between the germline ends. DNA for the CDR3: TGCGCCAGCAGCACGAAACAGGGTATGAACACTGAAGCTTTCTTT. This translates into CASSTKQGMNTEAFF.

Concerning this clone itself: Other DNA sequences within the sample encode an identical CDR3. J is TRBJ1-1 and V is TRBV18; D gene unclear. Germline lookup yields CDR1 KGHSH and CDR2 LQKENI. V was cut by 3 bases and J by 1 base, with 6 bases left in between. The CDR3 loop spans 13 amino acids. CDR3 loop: CASSPTGNTEAFF. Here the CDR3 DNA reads TGTGCCAGCTCACCCACGGGGAACACTGAAGCTTTCTTT.

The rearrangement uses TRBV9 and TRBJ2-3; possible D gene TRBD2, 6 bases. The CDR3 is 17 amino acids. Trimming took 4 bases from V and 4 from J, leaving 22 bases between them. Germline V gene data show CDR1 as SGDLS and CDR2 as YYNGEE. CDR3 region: CASSPGRGGQIADTQYF. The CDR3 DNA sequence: TGTGCCAGCAGCCCCGGGCGGGGAGGTCAGATTGCAGATACGCAGTATTTT.

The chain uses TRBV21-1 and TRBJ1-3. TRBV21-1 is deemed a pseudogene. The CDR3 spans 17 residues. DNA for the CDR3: TGTGCCAGCAGCCTACTCGGAAGACGGGTCTCTGGAAACACCATATATTTT. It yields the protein CASSLLGRRVSGNTIYF.

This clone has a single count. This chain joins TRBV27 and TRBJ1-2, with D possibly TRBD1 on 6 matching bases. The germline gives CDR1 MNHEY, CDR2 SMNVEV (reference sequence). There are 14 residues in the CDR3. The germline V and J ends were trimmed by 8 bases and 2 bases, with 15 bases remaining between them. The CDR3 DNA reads TGTGCCAGCGGGGGGGGCACCCAGAACTATGGCTACACCTTC. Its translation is CASGGGTQNYGYTF.